The clone carrying this TCR beta chain has at least ten counts. Antigen: not known. The size of this beta chain means little, since it is a stray read in a library made for alpha chains. V lost 0 bases and J lost 4; bases outside the gene matches: 6. The CDR3 runs to 16 residues. From germline, CDR1 is SGHRS and CDR2 YFSETQ. This specimen comes from a study of spatial heterogeneity in lung cancer. Across the study: Collection of some of the blood samples took place at the point of disease recurrence, and the median time to first recurrence was roughly 330 days.

TCRdb passed the 5' RACE reads through MiXCR, listing each CDR3 protein once. The sample consists of around 10,000 distinct CDR3 sequences, roughly 3.9% of them appearing once. Study results and caveats: Relative to follow-up, resection was when ubiquitous expanded tumor TCRs appeared more in blood.

Time point defined: blood taken at disease recurrence. From tumor, nontumor lung or frozen PBMC, whole RNA was taken unsorted for sequencing. The clonotype originates from a female donor with early-stage non-small cell lung cancer. The sample consisted of PBMCs, taken at recurrence. The V gene is TRBV5-1, the J gene TRBJ2-2, with TRBD1 matching 7 bases. The CDR3: CASSLAGTVGTGELFF. CDR3 DNA: TGCGCCAGCAGCTTGGCCGGGACAGTAGGCACCGGGGAGCTGTTTTTT.